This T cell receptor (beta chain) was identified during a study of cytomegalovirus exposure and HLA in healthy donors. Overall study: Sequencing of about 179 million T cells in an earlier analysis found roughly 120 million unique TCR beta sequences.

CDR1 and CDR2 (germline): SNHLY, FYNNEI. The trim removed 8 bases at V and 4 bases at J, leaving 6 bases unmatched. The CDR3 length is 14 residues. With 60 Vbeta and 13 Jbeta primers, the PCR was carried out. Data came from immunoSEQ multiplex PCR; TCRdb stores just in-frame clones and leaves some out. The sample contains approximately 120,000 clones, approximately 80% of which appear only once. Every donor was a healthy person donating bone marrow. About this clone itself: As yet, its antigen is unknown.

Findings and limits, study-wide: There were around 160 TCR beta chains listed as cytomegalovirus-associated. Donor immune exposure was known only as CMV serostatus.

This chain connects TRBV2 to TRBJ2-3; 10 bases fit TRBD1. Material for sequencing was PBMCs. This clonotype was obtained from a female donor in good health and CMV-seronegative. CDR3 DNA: TGTGCCAGCCGAGACAGGGGGCGAGCAGATACGCAGTATTTT. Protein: CASRDRGRADTQYF.